Presented here are 17 T cell receptor beta chains from one specimen sequenced in a study of CD8 T cells in ankylosing spondylitis. Using its own MiXCR run on the 5' RACE reads, TCRdb lists one record per CDR3 protein. The table lists 30,000 to 45,000 distinct CDR3 sequences, more than 15% of them singletons. The material sequenced was blood. These receptors were collected from a male donor with ankylosing spondylitis or in good health (not recorded which).

In its sample, this clonotype was seen a few times. This chain joins TRBV11-1 and TRBJ2-7; D possibly corresponds to TRBD2 (5 bases). Trimming shortened V by 6 bases and J by 3 bases, and 9 bases separated the two germline ends. The CDR3 is 12 residues long. Germline V gene data show CDR1 as SGHAT and CDR2 as FQDESV (reference sequence). The CDR3 region is CASSGESYEQYF. CDR3 bases: TGTGCCAGCAGTGGGGAGAGCTACGAGCAGTACTTC.

The rearrangement joins TRBV28 to TRBJ2-6; D not resolved. Germline CDR1 MDHEN, CDR2 SYDVKM. This CDR3 region has 13 residues. V was trimmed by 9 bases and J by 0 bases, leaving 6 bases between them. The CDR3 protein is CASLISGANVLTF. CDR3 sequence (DNA): TGTGCCAGTCTGATCTCTGGGGCCAACGTCCTGACTTTC.

The chain is built from TRBV4-3 and TRBJ2-2; 11 nucleotides match TRBD2. V lost 4 bases and J lost 6; bases outside the gene matches: 4. Germline lookup yields CDR1 LGHNA and CDR2 YSLEER. The CDR3 has 15 residues. The chain's CDR3 is CASSPIAGGSGELFF. CDR3 sequence (DNA): TGCGCCAGCAGCCCAATAGCGGGAGGGTCCGGGGAGCTGTTTTTT.

The CDR3 nucleotides read TGTGCCACCAGCAGAGGGGTTTTTCCCAGGGGAAGGGAGACCCAGTACTTC. The encoded protein is CATSRGVFPRGRETQYF. The V gene is TRBV15, the J gene TRBJ2-5; D perhaps matches TRBD1 (6 bases). This CDR3 region has 17 residues. Germline V gene data show CDR1 as LNHNV and CDR2 as YYDKDF (reference sequence). V was clipped by 1 base and J by 5 bases, with 20 bases between them. Full variable domain (remainder filled in from reference TRBV15 and TRBJ2-5): DAMVIQNPRYQVTQFGKPVTLSCSQTLNHNVMYWYQQKSSQAPKLLFHYYDKDFNNEADTPDNFQSRRPNTSFCFLDIRSPGLGDTAMYLCATSRGVFPRGRETQYFGPGTRLLVL.

The chain carries TRBV4-3 and TRBJ2-2; the D gene is possibly TRBD2 (6 bases). The germline CDR1 and CDR2 sequences are LGHNA and YSLEER. With 0 bases removed from V and 9 bases from J, the gap between germline ends came to 17 bases. The CDR3 sequence is 16 residues long. As DNA, the CDR3 is TGCGCCAGCAGCCAAGATTGGCAGGCCGGAGGGAGGGAGCTGTTTTTT. Translated: CASSQDWQAGGRELFF.

V is TRBV7-9 and J is TRBJ1-1; TRBD1 is a possible D gene (5 bases). Germline-derived CDR1 and CDR2 are SEHNR and FQNEAQ (reference sequence). This CDR3 has 12 residues. Trimming took off 7 bases at V and 4 bases at J, with 10 bases between the two ends. The CDR3 sequence is CASNLGGTEAFF. The CDR3 region has the DNA TGTGCCAGCAATTTGGGGGGCACTGAAGCTTTCTTT.

This clonotype was counted a few times. The rearrangement links TRBV7-9 to TRBJ2-2; a possible D gene is TRBD2 (5 bases). With 4 bases removed from V and 6 bases from J, the gap between germline ends came to 9 bases. This CDR3 has 13 residues. CDR1 and CDR2 from the germline V gene are SEHNR and FQNEAQ (reference sequence). CDR3 protein: CASSYAAAGELFF. Written as DNA, the CDR3 is TGTGCCAGCAGCTACGCAGCGGCCGGGGAGCTGTTTTTT.

The chain couples TRBV12-3 or TRBV12-4 to TRBJ2-2; TRBD1 matches 11 bases. The CDR3 consists of 15 residues. Germline trimming cut 6 bases from V and 2 bases from J; bases unmatched to any gene: 2. CDR3 DNA sequence: TGTGCCAGCAGGGACAGGGGGCGAAACACCGGGGAGCTGTTTTTT. Residues: CASRDRGRNTGELFF.

This chain links TRBV7-3 with TRBJ2-6; D is unclear. The CDR3 is 14 residues long. The V end lost 5 bases, the J end lost 1 base, and 6 bases lay between the germline ends. Germline V gene sequence: CDR1 SGHTA, CDR2 FQGTGA. The CDR3 loop is CASSPVSGANVLTF. The CDR3 bases are TGTGCCAGCAGCCCGGTATCTGGGGCCAACGTCCTGACTTTC. The complete variable domain, with remaining parts taken from reference TRBV7-3 and TRBJ2-6, reads GAGVSQTPSNKVTEKGKYVELRCDPISGHTALYWYRQSLGQGPEFLIYFQGTGAADDSGLPNDRFFAVRPEGSVSTLKIQRTERGDSAVYLCASSPVSGANVLTFGAGSRLTVL.

This clonotype showed up just a few times. V gene TRBV12-5 combines with J gene TRBJ2-4, with TRBD1 identical over 8 bases. Germline V CDR1 and CDR2: LGHNT, FRNRAP. The J segment lost 3 bases and the V segment lost 1 base, leaving 2 bases of the junction unmatched. The CDR3 extends over 15 amino acids. The CDR3 DNA sequence: TGTGCTAGTGGTTTGGGACAGGGGAACAAAAACATTCAGTACTTC. It yields the protein CASGLGQGNKNIQYF.

In its sample, this clonotype was seen a few times. In DNA, the CDR3 is TGCAGCGTTGCTGAGACCTCTGGAAACACCATATATTTT. Translated, it gives CSVAETSGNTIYF. The genes are TRBV29-1 and TRBJ1-3; no reliable D call. V was pared by 4 bases and J by 0 bases, with 7 bases between. The CDR3 covers 13 residues. Per the germline V gene, CDR1 is SQVTM and CDR2 is ANQGSEA.

This clonotype was recorded once. CDR3 in amino acids: CASSLIGGGEKLFF. The DNA of the CDR3 is TGTGCCAGCAGTTTGATAGGGGGTGGTGAAAAACTGTTTTTT. The chain has TRBV28 and TRBJ1-4, with D perhaps matching TRBD1 (6 bases). The CDR3 sequence is 14 residues long. V lost 3 bases, J lost 7 bases, and 12 bases lay in between. CDR1 and CDR2 from the germline V gene are MDHEN and SYDVKM.

Only a few counts were recorded for this clonotype. This chain connects TRBV4-3 to TRBJ1-1, with D possibly being TRBD1 (6 bases). Trimming left V 5 bases short and J 3 bases short, with 10 bases between. CDR1 and CDR2 (germline): LGHNA, YSLEER. The CDR3 loop spans 13 amino acids. As DNA, the CDR3 is TGCGCCAGCAGCGGACAGAGCGACACTGAAGCTTTCTTT. Amino acids: CASSGQSDTEAFF.

This clonotype occurred many times. This rearrangement joins TRBV9 to TRBJ2-1; D might be TRBD1 (5 bases). The V gene's germline CDR1 is SGDLS and CDR2 YYNGEE. Trimming cost V 0 bases and J 5 bases, with 9 bases left between them. CDR3 size: 14 residues. The CDR3 protein is CASSVVPGNNEQFF. CDR3 sequence (DNA): TGTGCCAGCAGCGTAGTCCCAGGGAACAATGAGCAGTTCTTC.

This chain uses TRBV3-1 with TRBJ1-4; a possible D gene is TRBD1 (5 bases). V lost 0 bases to trimming and J lost 10 bases, with 12 bases between them. Germline V gene data show CDR1 as LGHDT and CDR2 as YNNKEL (reference sequence). CDR3 length: 14 amino acids. Here the CDR3 reads CASSQEGEYAKLFF. CDR3 nucleotides: TGTGCCAGCAGCCAAGAGGGGGAATACGCAAAACTGTTTTTT.

This clonotype was counted only a few times. This sequence joins TRBV5-1 and TRBJ2-4; 9 bases map to TRBD2. Germline trimming cut 0 bases from V and 0 bases from J; bases unmatched to any gene: 10. Germline V gene data show CDR1 as SGHRS and CDR2 as YFSETQ. The CDR3 consists of 19 residues. CDR3 sequence: CASSLGPSGTYKAKNIQYF. In DNA, the CDR3 is TGCGCCAGCAGCTTGGGTCCTAGCGGGACTTACAAAGCCAAAAACATTCAGTACTTC. The entire variable domain, with the rest obtained from reference TRBV5-1 and TRBJ2-4, is as follows: KAGVTQTPRYLIKTRGQQVTLSCSPISGHRSVSWYQQTPGQGLQFLFEYFSETQRNKGNFPGRFSGRQFSNSRSEMNVSTLELGDSALYLCASSLGPSGTYKAKNIQYFGAGTRLSVL.

This clonotype was counted between two and nine times. This chain joins TRBV5-1 and TRBJ2-1; tentative D call: TRBD2 (6 bases). Germline CDR1 SGHRS, CDR2 YFSETQ. The CDR3 has 15 residues. V dropped 0 bases and J dropped 8 bases, with 15 bases sitting between them. The CDR3 spells CASSLGSSEVDEQFF. In DNA, the CDR3 is TGCGCCAGCAGCTTGGGGTCTAGCGAGGTTGATGAGCAGTTCTTC.